What follows are 12 T cell receptor beta chains derived from one specimen sequenced in a study of blood T cell repertoires in COVID-19. The data were produced by immunoSEQ multiplex PCR, yet TCRdb's version contains in-frame clones alone and is incomplete. The sample has fewer than 95,000 clones; around 90% are singletons. Sequencing was performed on peripheral blood. Receptor source: a male donor with acute or convalescent COVID-19.

The chain links TRBV28 to TRBJ1-2; no definite D call. CDR1 is MDHEN, CDR2 SYDVKM, per germline. V dropped 7 bases and J dropped 6 bases, with 18 bases sitting between them. The CDR3 runs 14 residues. The CDR3 is CASIDRGRLDGYTF. The CDR3 coding sequence is TGTGCCAGCATCGACCGAGGGAGGCTCGATGGCTACACCTTC.

The chain carries TRBV6-5 and TRBJ1-1; 9 bases match TRBD1. The junction had 7 bases not matched to a gene; V was cut back by 10 bases and J by 7 bases. This CDR3 has 12 residues. From germline, CDR1 is MNHEY and CDR2 SVGAGI. The CDR3 DNA sequence: TGTGCCACCCGACAGGGGGAGGGTGAAGCTTTCTTT. The encoded protein is CATRQGEGEAFF.

The chain combines TRBV19 with TRBJ2-1; D unclear. Between the trimmed V and J ends, which lost 5 bases and 4 bases, there was a span of 6 bases. From germline, CDR1 is LNHDA and CDR2 SQIVND (reference sequence). The CDR3 runs 12 residues. The CDR3 coding sequence is TGTGCCAGTAGTCCCCTTTACAATGAGCAGTTCTTC. Translation gives CASSPLYNEQFF.

The chain is built from TRBV19 and TRBJ1-5; no definite D call. The CDR3 length is 16 residues. Per germline, CDR1 LNHDA and CDR2 SQIVND (reference sequence). Trimming took 2 bases from V and 7 from J, leaving 18 bases between them. The CDR3 DNA follows: TGTGCCAGTAGTATAATTCCCCCCGAACCAGGACAGCCCCAGCATTTT. This translates into CASSIIPPEPGQPQHF.

V usage is TRBV7-9 and J usage is TRBJ1-2, with D possibly TRBD1 on 6 matching bases. Trimming removed 4 bases from V and 1 base from J, with 13 bases in between. CDR1 and CDR2 from the germline V gene are SEHNR and FQNEAQ (reference sequence). This CDR3 spans 15 amino acids. CDR3 region: CASSSPGEYNYGYTF. DNA for the CDR3: TGTGCCAGCAGCTCGCCAGGGGAATATAACTATGGCTACACCTTC.

The chain recombines TRBV5-1 with TRBJ2-7; 8 nucleotides align to TRBD1. V lost 0 bases to trimming and J lost 4 bases; unmatched junction nucleotides: 6. In germline, CDR1 is SGHRS, CDR2 YFSETQ. The CDR3 has 15 residues. CDR3 region: CASSLVQGAEYEQYF. The CDR3 DNA follows: TGCGCCAGCAGCTTGGTTCAGGGGGCGGAGTACGAGCAGTACTTC.

The CDR3 DNA sequence: TGTGCCACCTGGGGACAGGGGGCGCGCGGCTACACCTTC. Protein sequence: CATWGQGARGYTF. The chain carries TRBV19 and TRBJ1-2; 12 nucleotides align to TRBD1. The V gene's germline CDR1 is LNHDA and CDR2 SQIVND (reference sequence). The CDR3 is 13 amino acids. J gave up 8 bases and V 10 bases, and 8 bases lay outside the gene matches.

A few counts support this clone. The V gene is TRBV28, the J gene TRBJ1-4; a possible D gene is TRBD1 (5 bases). This CDR3 region has 14 residues. V was shortened by 6 bases and J by 13 bases, with 21 bases between the two germline ends. Germline V gene sequence: CDR1 MDHEN, CDR2 SYDVKM. CDR3 sequence reads: CASSPPGGISALFF. For the CDR3, the DNA is TGTGCCAGCAGCCCCCCGGGGGGGATTTCGGCACTGTTTTTT.

The chain uses TRBV5-1 and TRBJ1-2; 9 bases are a match to TRBD1. There are 18 residues in the CDR3. Germline V gene lookup returns CDR1 SGHRS and CDR2 YFSETQ. V shed 2 bases and J 4 bases; nucleotides not matched to a gene: 15. CDR3 in DNA: TGCGCCAGCAGCTTACATTTGCCGAGGACAGGGGAGAGCTATGGCTACACCTTC. Its translation: CASSLHLPRTGESYGYTF.

The chain employs TRBV3-1 (or the pseudogene TRBV3-2) and TRBJ2-2, with 9 bases that match TRBD2. This CDR3 region has 16 residues. Germline V lookup: CDR1 LGHDT, CDR2 YNNKEL (reference sequence). J was trimmed by 5 bases and V by 2 bases; bases with no gene match: 6. The CDR3 DNA follows: TGTGCCAGCAGCCAATCTGCCAGCGGGGGGACCGGGGAGCTGTTTTTT. This sequence encodes CASSQSASGGTGELFF.

J is TRBJ2-1 and V is TRBV6-5; tentative D call: TRBD2 (7 bases). CDR1 and CDR2 from the germline V gene are MNHEY and SVGAGI. V shed 2 bases and J shed 12 bases, with 14 bases lying between them. The CDR3 loop spans 13 amino acids. The CDR3 DNA follows: TGTGCCAGCAGTTACAGGGGGAGGGACCGGCAGTTCTTC. Translating gives CASSYRGRDRQFF.

This sequence joins TRBV6-4 and TRBJ1-6; a possible D gene is TRBD1 (6 bases). V was cut by 0 bases and J by 0 bases, with 9 bases left in between. Looked up from germline, CDR1 is MRHNA and CDR2 is SNTAGT. The CDR3 length is 17 residues. The CDR3 sequence: CASSDSDSLSYNSPLHF. The CDR3 nucleotides are TGTGCCAGCAGTGACTCGGACAGCCTCTCCTATAATTCACCCCTCCACTTT.